The 9 T cell receptor beta chains listed next were all sequenced from one sample in a study of T-cell reconstitution after alpha-beta-depleted transplantation in children. For TCRbeta, the library was prepared with unique molecular identifiers. Each CDR3 protein gets one entry after TCRdb re-called the PCR reads with MiXCR. There are some 95,000 distinct CDR3 sequences in the sample; about 22% occur only once, and 20% to 25% lies in the top ten. The sequences come from PBMCs, collected before TCRalphabeta/CD19-depleted stem cell transplant. These receptors came from a boy younger than 10 with acute lymphoblastic leukemia, due to receive a stem cell transplant.

This clonotype was counted only a few times. In nucleotides, the CDR3 is TGTGCCAGCAGCTCACCGGGGGCGGGGGGCTCCTATAATTCACCCCTCCACTTT. Protein: CASSSPGAGGSYNSPLHF. The V gene is TRBV28, the J gene TRBJ1-6; TRBD1 is a possible D gene (6 bases). From germline, CDR1 is MDHEN and CDR2 SYDVKM. V was shortened by 6 bases and J by 0 bases, with 18 bases between the two germline ends. This CDR3 is built from 18 residues.

The chain couples TRBV5-1 to TRBJ1-4, with a weak D call TRBD1 (6 bases). This CDR3 is 13 amino acids long. Germline V lookup: CDR1 SGHRS, CDR2 YFSETQ. Trimming took off 0 bases at V and 6 bases at J, with 6 bases between the two ends. The CDR3 DNA is TGCGCCAGCAGCTTGGCAGGGGATGAAAAACTGTTTTTT. Its translation: CASSLAGDEKLFF.

The gene calls are TRBV6-4 and TRBJ2-2; TRBD1 matches at 8 bases. The CDR3 extends over 16 amino acids. V gave up 5 bases and J gave up 7 bases; unmatched junction bases: 12. Germline CDR1 MRHNA, CDR2 SNTAGT. The CDR3 nucleotides are TGTGCCAGCAGTAACATCCTGACAGGGGAGGTCGGGGAGCTGTTTTTT. This encodes CASSNILTGEVGELFF.

This clonotype was detected many times. The rearrangement uses TRBV20-1 and TRBJ1-5, with TRBD1 identical over 10 bases. Germline V lookup: CDR1 DFQATT, CDR2 SNEGSKA (reference sequence). The V segment lost 3 bases and the J segment 7 bases; nucleotides outside the gene matches: 9. The CDR3 consists of 15 residues. Here the CDR3 reads CSASFLTGGGQPQHF. CDR3 DNA sequence: TGCAGTGCTAGTTTTTTGACAGGGGGCGGGCAGCCCCAGCATTTT.

The V call is TRBV12-3 or TRBV12-4, the J call TRBJ2-7; 8 nucleotides agree with TRBD2. With V trimmed by 7 bases and J by 6 bases, 8 bases remained unmatched. The CDR3 is 13 amino acids. CDR3 DNA: TGTGCCAGCAAGCGGGGGCTAGCTGGCGAGCAGTACTTC. It is translated as CASKRGLAGEQYF.

The chain is built from TRBV24-1 and TRBJ2-2, with a tentative D call TRBD1 (5 bases). CDR3 length: 15 residues. Germline CDR1 KGHDR, CDR2 SFDVKD. Trimming took 4 bases from V and 1 from J, leaving 9 bases between them. This CDR3 reads CATSDQTENTGELFF. The CDR3 coding sequence is TGTGCCACCAGTGACCAGACAGAGAACACCGGGGAGCTGTTTTTT.

This rearrangement joins TRBV7-9 to TRBJ1-2, with 8 bases identical to TRBD1. J lost 2 bases, V lost 5 bases, and 13 bases had no gene match. The CDR3 extends over 17 amino acids. Germline CDR1 and CDR2: SEHNR and FQNEAQ (reference sequence). DNA of the CDR3: TGTGCCAGCAGCGGCTTACCCCCGGGACAGGAGAACTATGGCTACACCTTC. Its protein is CASSGLPPGQENYGYTF.

A note on this clonotype: A junction boundary mismatches the germline segment, possibly from a read error. The chain uses TRBV9 and TRBJ2-2; 12 bases agree with TRBD2. The germline CDR1 and CDR2 sequences are SGDLS and YYNGEE. CDR3 length: 15 amino acids. In nucleotides, the CDR3 is TGTGCCAGCAGCGCGACTAGCGGGAGAGCCGGGGAGTTGTTTTTT. Translating gives CASSATSGRAGELFF.

In its sample, this clonotype is large. This chain connects TRBV7-9 to TRBJ2-1; D gene unclear. There are 17 residues in the CDR3. Trimming cost V 6 bases and J 2 bases, with 20 bases left between them. The germline gives CDR1 SEHNR, CDR2 FQNEAQ (reference sequence). This CDR3 is CASRTNARGKAYNEQFF. CDR3 DNA: TGTGCCAGCAGAACCAACGCAAGAGGCAAGGCCTACAATGAGCAGTTCTTC.